Given below is one T cell receptor (beta chain) in context. It lacks a known antigen. This specimen belongs to a study of cytomegalovirus exposure and HLA in healthy donors listed by TCRdb under 2017. Regarding the complete study: In an earlier analysis of 587 of the donors, roughly 300 Gb of sequence data and 90 million to 120 million unique TCR beta sequences from roughly 190 million T cells were reported. Every discovery cohort repertoire had been produced on one sequencing platform. HLA typing covered class I and class II loci at four-digit resolution. High-throughput TCR immunosequencing, statistical association of individual TCRs with disease status, and machine learning were combined to predict cytomegalovirus infection status. The genetic ancestry cluster associated with self-reported Caucasian donors included around 76% of the 350 to 500 genotyped donors. In an earlier analysis of 550 to 700 of the donors, high-throughput TCR beta sequencing was used to judge whether each TCR beta V gene segment behaved as functional or pseudogenic. In addition to the first cohort of hundreds of subjects, a separate validation cohort of around 110 different subjects was used. Rather than using new phenotypic data, the later analysis identified candidate immune exposures from TCR beta sequences and from how often those sequences occurred across donors. A handful of DR-DQ haplotypes were handled as single units for association and clustering because linkage in the cohort was strong. Across some 400 genotyped donors of the cohort, an average of approximately 240,000 unique TCR beta nucleotide sequences per donor were sequenced, and 15% to 20% of those sequences were non-productive. The study aimed to test whether cataloging public T cell receptors could reveal signatures of past pathogen exposure. A later analysis re-analyzed previously published TCR beta repertoires from 666 donors and added high-resolution HLA genotyping to study TCR occurrence patterns. A later genetic analysis used genome-wide SNP genotypes for about 65% of the 666 donors, treating that subset as a discovery cohort. An early release that covered approximately 600 HLA-typed donors contained around 330 gigabases of sequencing data and 80 million or so unique TCR sequences. The study profiled the T cell repertoires of under 850 subjects by immunosequencing and related them to cytomegalovirus serostatus. Typing coverage differed by locus: A, B, C, DRB1 and DQB1 were typed in about 629-640 donors, DQA1 in 522, DPA1 in some 610, and DPB1 in 400 to 480. Donor age, sex, ethnicity and CMV serostatus were compiled alongside the repertoire data. Broader findings and caveats from the paper: A group of highly shared sequence variants was considered likely to be a technical artifact of the sequencing pipeline. Several of the top co-occurrence clusters appeared to be linked to parvovirus B19, influenza, CMV and Epstein-Barr virus, according to a later analysis. When HLA alleles, especially DR and DQ, strongly co-occurred, attributing TCR associations to individual alleles was difficult. Immune exposure information for the cohort was limited to CMV serostatus. Only TCR beta chains were sequenced in this cohort, and the absence of alpha or paired-chain data limited detectable features. Broadly in line with IMGT annotations, most TCR beta V segments showed up in productive rearrangements about 87% or about 30% of the time in an earlier analysis of approximately 600 of the donors. In a later analysis, most CMV-associated TCR beta chains were found to appear HLA-restricted, with HLA associations seemingly driven largely by CMV exposure. Linkage disequilibrium might explain the correlated functional status among segregating V segments, but an unknown experimental factor could not be ruled out. Most TCR sequences were observed very rarely across donors, whereas some public TCRs were present in many individuals. It was suggested by the authors that the approach could potentially be generalized to other disease states and immunological phenotypes. In both the original and validation cohorts, the classifier was reported to diagnose cytomegalovirus status with high specificity and sensitivity. The study gave a list of 150 to 200 TCR beta chains associated with cytomegalovirus. An association between a missense DCLRE1C variant and V-gene and J-gene trimming of TCR beta chains was found in a later genetic analysis and replicated in an independent cohort. Specific HLA alleles were associated with more than 15,000 TCR beta sequences at a false discovery rate of 0.05 in a later analysis. Compared with the roughly 600-donor mean, donors in an Asian-associated ancestry cluster had fewer N-insertions in productive TCRs, according to a later genetic analysis. Sequencing depth was assumed to be roughly uniform across donors in the presence/absence analyses, though that assumption may not hold. A further reported finding was that TCR beta sequences accurately predicted the HLA-A and HLA-B alleles for most subjects in the first cohort. Because counts were too low, roughly 18 rarely observed V segments, including chromosome 9 orphons, were left out of the earlier analysis of 500 to 750 of the donors. Because some donors lacked HLA typing at each locus, the association tests relied only on the typed subset. According to a later analysis, TCR association rates differed among HLA loci, with DRB1 alleles showing the most associated TCRs and HLA-C alleles showing the fewest. In vitro tests confirmed that a few of the cytomegalovirus-associated TCR beta chains recognize cytomegalovirus antigens. In a later analysis, HLA-associated TCR beta chains showed more clonal expansion and lower generation probabilities than non-associated chains that were equally common.

The cohort consisted of some 670 healthy bone marrow donors. All cohort members were sampled while nominally healthy, although unrecorded immune exposures were likely present. The donor was CMV seropositive and was included in the group of almost 300 seropositive cohort members. Every donor gave a peripheral blood sample, and the peripheral blood mononuclear cells from that sample were used for TCR beta sequencing. The Qiagen DNeasy Blood Extraction Kit was used to extract genomic DNA from the blood cell samples. The library came from the immunoSEQ multiplex PCR assay. The multiplex PCR relied on a mix of 60 forward primers for TCR Vbeta segments and 13 reverse primers for TCR Jbeta segments. Amplification of the CDR3 region of rearranged TCR beta genes was performed with a multiplex PCR assay on genomic DNA. Amplified TCR beta libraries were sequenced as 87-base-pair reads on the Illumina HiSeq System. The original methods were these. In a later analysis, 80 million or so unique TCR beta chains were counted across the roughly 670 repertoires, and approximately 11 million of these chains were shared by at least two donors. Raw reads were error-corrected and collapsed into unique sequences by a nearest-neighbor algorithm in which closely related sequences were merged to remove PCR and sequencing errors. To assign V, D and J gene segments, CDR3 sequences were aligned to IMGT reference sequences. For a sequence to be retained, a match of at least six nucleotides was required to both a V gene segment and a J gene segment. A rearrangement counted as productive if the CDR3 had no stop codons and remained in frame with V and J, and every other rearrangement counted as non-productive. Following IMGT convention, CDR3 was defined as the stretch from the second conserved V-encoded cysteine to the conserved J-encoded phenylalanine. In an earlier analysis of 500 to 650 of the donors, sequences lacking an unambiguous match to a single V gene segment were excluded. An earlier analysis of 500 to 700 of the donors classified V segments as functional when productive rearrangements were above 56.7% and as segregating when the standard deviation between donors was above 5%. A statistical classification framework was developed to diagnose cytomegalovirus status using the catalog of TCR beta chain sequences. V and J gene assignment, in a later analysis, came from comparing TCR nucleotide sequences with IMGT/GENE-DB human TR gene sequences. A later analysis assigned CDR3 sequences and most-parsimonious VDJ recombination scenarios with the TCRdist pipeline. A later analysis defined each TCR beta chain by its CDR3 amino acid sequence plus V-gene family, and excluded reads lacking a unique V-gene family. As a way to deal with suspected cross-contamination and a sequencing artifact, a later analysis dropped 640 or so nucleotide sequences that were highly shared and had low generation probability. For each public chain, a later analysis derived a clonal expansion index from normalized ranks of inferred template counts within each repertoire. In a later analysis, generation probabilities were computed using a VDJ recombination model fitted to out-of-frame rearrangements, and the results were checked against IGoR. In a later analysis, hypergeometric tests were used to score TCR-TCR, TCR-HLA and TCR-CMV co-occurrence, with a repertoire-size bias correction applied to TCR pairs. False discovery rates were estimated in a later analysis by permuting HLA or CMV assignments 20 times. In a later analysis, co-occurring TCRs were grouped using DBSCAN, with TCRdist sequence similarity added in when clustering inside HLA-allele-positive subsets. For co-occurrence clustering, repertoires with fewer than 30,000 or more than 120,000 public chains were excluded, along with five repertoires with anomalous nucleotide sharing. TCRdb obtained this table from immuneACCESS and retained in-frame rearrangements with V and J assigned. These tables miss some clones; where compared with another copy, unresolved V genes account for less than half of the shortfall, and the remainder is unexplained. For V, J and clone size, that table is used; D and trimming come from the DNA. The data table for this sample lists over 100,000 clones. Around 7% of the sample comes from the top ten.

The sequence was collected from a man aged 40-55 years in good health and CMV-seropositive. The sample was PBMCs.

The DNA sequence reads TGTGCCAGCAGGTCCACGGGACAGGGGGTCGAGCAGTACTTC. Translation gives CASRSTGQGVEQYF. The chain joins TRBV7-3 to TRBJ2-7; 11 of the junction bases match TRBD1. From the cysteine through the phenylalanine, the CDR3 covers 14 amino acids. Left in the record is the CDR3 DNA by itself, 42 bases read in frame from the first base. From V the trimming removes 6 bases and from J it removes 6 bases, while the gene matches leave 7 bases of the junction unaccounted for. Looking up the germline V gene yields CDR1 SGHTA and CDR2 FQGTGA.